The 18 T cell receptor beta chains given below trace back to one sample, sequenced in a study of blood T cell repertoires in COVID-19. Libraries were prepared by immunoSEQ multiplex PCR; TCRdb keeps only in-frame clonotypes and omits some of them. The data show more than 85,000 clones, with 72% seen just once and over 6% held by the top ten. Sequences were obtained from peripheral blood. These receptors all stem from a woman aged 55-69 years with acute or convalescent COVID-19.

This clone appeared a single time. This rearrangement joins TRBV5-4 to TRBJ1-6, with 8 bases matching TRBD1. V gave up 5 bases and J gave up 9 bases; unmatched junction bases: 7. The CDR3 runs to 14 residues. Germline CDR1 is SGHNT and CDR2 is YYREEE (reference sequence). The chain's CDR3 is CASSGGQGSSPLHF. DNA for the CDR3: TGTGCCAGCAGTGGAGGACAGGGTAGTTCACCCCTCCACTTT.

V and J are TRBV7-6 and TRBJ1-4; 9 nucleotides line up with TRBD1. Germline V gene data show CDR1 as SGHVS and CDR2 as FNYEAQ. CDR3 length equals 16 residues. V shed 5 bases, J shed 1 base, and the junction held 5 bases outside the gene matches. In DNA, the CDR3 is TGTGCCAGCAGCCTCAGACAGGGGGGAACTAATGAAAAACTGTTTTTT. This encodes CASSLRQGGTNEKLFF. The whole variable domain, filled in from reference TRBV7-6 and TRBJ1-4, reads GAGVSQSPRYKVTKRGQDVALRCDPISGHVSLYWYRQALGQGPEFLTYFNYEAQQDKSGLPNDRFSAERPEGSISTLTIQRTEQRDSAMYRCASSLRQGGTNEKLFFGSGTQLSVL.

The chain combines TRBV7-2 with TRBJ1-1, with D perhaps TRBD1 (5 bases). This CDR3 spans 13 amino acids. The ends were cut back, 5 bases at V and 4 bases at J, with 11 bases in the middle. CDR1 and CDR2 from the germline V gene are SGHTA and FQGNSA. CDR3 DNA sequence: TGTGCCAGCAGCCCCCGGGGGGGCACTGAAGCTTTCTTT. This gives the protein CASSPRGGTEAFF. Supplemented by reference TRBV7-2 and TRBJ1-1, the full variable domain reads GAGVSQSPSNKVTEKGKDVELRCDPISGHTALYWYRQSLGQGLEFLIYFQGNSAPDKSGLPSDRFSAERTGGSVSTLTIQRTQQEDSAVYLCASSPRGGTEAFFGQGTRLTVV.

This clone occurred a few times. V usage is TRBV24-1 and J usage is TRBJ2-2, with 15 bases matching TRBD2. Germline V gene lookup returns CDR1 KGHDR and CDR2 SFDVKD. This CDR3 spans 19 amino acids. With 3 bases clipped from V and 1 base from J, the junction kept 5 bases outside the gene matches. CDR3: CATSDLGLAGGKNTGELFF. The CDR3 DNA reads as TGTGCCACCAGTGATCTCGGACTAGCGGGGGGGAAGAACACCGGGGAGCTGTTTTTT.

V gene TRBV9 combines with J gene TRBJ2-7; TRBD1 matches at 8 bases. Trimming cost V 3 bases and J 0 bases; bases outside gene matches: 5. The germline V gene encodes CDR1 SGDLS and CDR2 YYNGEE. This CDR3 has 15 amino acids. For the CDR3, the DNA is TGTGCCAGCAGCGCCCGGACAGGGAGCTCCTACGAGCAGTACTTC. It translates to CASSARTGSSYEQYF. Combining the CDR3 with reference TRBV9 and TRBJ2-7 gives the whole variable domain DSGVTQTPKHLITATGQRVTLRCSPRSGDLSVYWYQQSLDQGLQFLIQYYNGEERAKGNILERFSAQQFPDLHSELNLSSLELGDSALYFCASSARTGSSYEQYFGPGTRLTVT.

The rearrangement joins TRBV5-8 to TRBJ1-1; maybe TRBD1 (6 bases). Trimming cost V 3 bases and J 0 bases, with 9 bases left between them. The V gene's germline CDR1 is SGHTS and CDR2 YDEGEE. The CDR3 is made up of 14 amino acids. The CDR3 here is CASSWKGVNTEAFF. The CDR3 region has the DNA TGTGCCAGCAGCTGGAAGGGGGTGAACACTGAAGCTTTCTTT.

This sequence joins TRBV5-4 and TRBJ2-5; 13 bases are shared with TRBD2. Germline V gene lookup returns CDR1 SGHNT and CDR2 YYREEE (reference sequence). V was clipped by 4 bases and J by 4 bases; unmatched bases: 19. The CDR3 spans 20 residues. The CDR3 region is CASSTGTSGIIRGGGETQYF. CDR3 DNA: TGTGCCAGCAGCACGGGGACTAGCGGGATCATTCGGGGCGGGGGAGAGACCCAGTACTTC.

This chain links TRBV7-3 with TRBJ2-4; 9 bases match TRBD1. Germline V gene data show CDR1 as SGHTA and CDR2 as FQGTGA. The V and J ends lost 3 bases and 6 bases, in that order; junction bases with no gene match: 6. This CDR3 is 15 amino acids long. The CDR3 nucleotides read TGTGCCAGCAGCTTGGGACAGGGCGGGGGAAACATTCAGTACTTC. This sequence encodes CASSLGQGGGNIQYF.

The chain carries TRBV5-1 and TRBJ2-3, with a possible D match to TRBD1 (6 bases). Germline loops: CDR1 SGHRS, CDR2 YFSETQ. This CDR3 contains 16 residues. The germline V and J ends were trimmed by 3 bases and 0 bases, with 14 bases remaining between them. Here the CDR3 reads CASSWRTASSTDTQYF. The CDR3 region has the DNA TGCGCCAGCAGCTGGAGGACAGCCTCTAGCACAGATACGCAGTATTTT.

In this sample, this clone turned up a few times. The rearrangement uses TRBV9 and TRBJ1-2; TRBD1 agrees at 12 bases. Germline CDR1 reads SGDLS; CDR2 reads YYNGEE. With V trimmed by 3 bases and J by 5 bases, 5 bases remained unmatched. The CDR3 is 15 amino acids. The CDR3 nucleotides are TGTGCCAGCAGCGGGGGACAGGGGGCAAAGTATGGCTACACCTTC. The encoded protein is CASSGGQGAKYGYTF.

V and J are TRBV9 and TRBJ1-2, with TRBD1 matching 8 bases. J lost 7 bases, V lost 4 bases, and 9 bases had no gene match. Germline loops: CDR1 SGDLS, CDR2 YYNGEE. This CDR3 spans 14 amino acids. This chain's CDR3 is CASSLTRTGSGYTF. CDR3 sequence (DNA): TGTGCCAGCAGCCTAACACGGACAGGGTCTGGCTACACCTTC.

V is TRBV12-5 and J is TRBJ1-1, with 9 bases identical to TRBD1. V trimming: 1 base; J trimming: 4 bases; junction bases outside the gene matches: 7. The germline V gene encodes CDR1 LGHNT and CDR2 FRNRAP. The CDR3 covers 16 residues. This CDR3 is CASGLGGGQGGTEAFF. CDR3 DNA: TGTGCTAGTGGTTTGGGAGGGGGACAGGGCGGCACTGAAGCTTTCTTT.

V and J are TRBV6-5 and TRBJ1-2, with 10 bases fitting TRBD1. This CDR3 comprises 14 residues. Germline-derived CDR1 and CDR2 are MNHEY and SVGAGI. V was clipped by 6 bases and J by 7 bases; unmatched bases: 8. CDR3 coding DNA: TGTGCCAGCAGCCCACCGGGACAGGGGACTGGCTACACCTTC. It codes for CASSPPGQGTGYTF.

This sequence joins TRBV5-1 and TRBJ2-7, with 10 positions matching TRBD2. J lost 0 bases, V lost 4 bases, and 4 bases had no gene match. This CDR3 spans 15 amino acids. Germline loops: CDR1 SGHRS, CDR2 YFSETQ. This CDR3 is CASSPLAGDSYEQYF. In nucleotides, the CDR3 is TGCGCCAGCAGCCCTCTAGCGGGGGACTCCTACGAGCAGTACTTC. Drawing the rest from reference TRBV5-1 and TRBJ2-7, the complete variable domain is KAGVTQTPRYLIKTRGQQVTLSCSPISGHRSVSWYQQTPGQGLQFLFEYFSETQRNKGNFPGRFSGRQFSNSRSEMNVSTLELGDSALYLCASSPLAGDSYEQYFGPGTRLTVT.

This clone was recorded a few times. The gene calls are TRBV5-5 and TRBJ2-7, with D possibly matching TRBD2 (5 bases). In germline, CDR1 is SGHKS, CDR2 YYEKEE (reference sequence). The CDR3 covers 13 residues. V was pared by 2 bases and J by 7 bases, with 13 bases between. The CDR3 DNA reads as TGTGCCAGCAGCTTAAGGACTGTCTATGAGCAGTACTTC. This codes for CASSLRTVYEQYF.

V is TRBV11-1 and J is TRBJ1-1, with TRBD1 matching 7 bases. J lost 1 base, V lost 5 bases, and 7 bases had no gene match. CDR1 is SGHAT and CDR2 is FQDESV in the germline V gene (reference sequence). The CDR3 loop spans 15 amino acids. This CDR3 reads CASSRGQIENTEAFF. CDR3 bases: TGTGCCAGCAGCCGGGGACAGATTGAGAACACTGAAGCTTTCTTT.

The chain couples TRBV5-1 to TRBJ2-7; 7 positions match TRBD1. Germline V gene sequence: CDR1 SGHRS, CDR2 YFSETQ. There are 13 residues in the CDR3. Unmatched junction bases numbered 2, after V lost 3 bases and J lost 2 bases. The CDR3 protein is CASSWGTAYEQYF. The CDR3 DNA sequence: TGCGCCAGCAGCTGGGGGACAGCCTACGAGCAGTACTTC.

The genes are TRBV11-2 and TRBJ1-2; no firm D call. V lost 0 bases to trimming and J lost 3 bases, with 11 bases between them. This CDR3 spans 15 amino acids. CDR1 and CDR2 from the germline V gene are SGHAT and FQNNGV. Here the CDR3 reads CASSLDLNRYYGYTF. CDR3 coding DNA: TGTGCCAGCAGCTTAGATCTCAACAGATACTATGGCTACACCTTC.